Listed below are T cell receptor beta chains from one sample, sequenced in a study of circulating CD8 cells and anti-PD-1 response in melanoma. A single record per CDR3 protein comes from TCRdb applying MiXCR to the reads. The table includes roughly 500 distinct CDR3 sequences, around 5.2% detected once. The sequencing here drew on CD8+ T cells from PBMCs, taken at baseline or after one month of anti-PD-1 therapy (not recorded which). The receptors were sampled from a human donor with melanoma. CDR3s include the opening cysteine and the closing phenylalanine or tryptophan. The D gene is left open where the match is weak. Size is stated as once, few, many or a size class.

D | J | size | V | CDR3 | DNA
TRBD2 | TRBJ2-7 | medium-sized | TRBV19 | CASSIMAGEEQYF | TGTGCCAGTAGTATAATGGCGGGGGAGGAGCAGTACTTC
TRBD2 | TRBJ2-6 | medium-sized | TRBV20-1 | CSAKYGLANSGANVLTF | TGCAGTGCTAAGTATGGACTAGCGAACTCTGGGGCCAACGTCCTGACTTTC
- | TRBJ1-1 | medium-sized | TRBV7-9 | CASSWGRTEAFF | TGTGCCAGCAGCTGGGGGAGGACTGAAGCTTTCTTT
- | TRBJ2-7 | large | TRBV27 | CASSSLLMTGSSYEQYF | TGTGCCAGCAGTTCCCTCCTCATGACGGGGAGCTCCTACGAGCAGTACTTC
- | TRBJ2-7 | large | TRBV4-1 | CASSQNRDYEQYF | TGCGCCAGCAGCCAAAACAGGGATTACGAGCAGTACTTC
TRBD1 | TRBJ1-1 | medium-sized | TRBV6-5 | CASSSPSRDRGLNTEAFF | TGTGCCAGCAGCTCCCCCTCCCGGGACAGGGGGCTGAACACTGAAGCTTTCTTT
- | TRBJ1-1 | medium-sized | TRBV19 | CASSIVSNTEAFF | TGTGCCAGTAGTATAGTCAGTAACACTGAAGCTTTCTTT
TRBD2 | TRBJ2-3 | large | TRBV20-1 | CSARDPRRGDTDTQYF | TGCAGTGCTAGAGATCCGAGGCGGGGGGACACAGATACGCAGTATTTT
- | TRBJ2-1 | hyperexpanded | TRBV24-1 | CATSDLRGGEQFF | TGTGCCACCAGTGATTTGCGGGGAGGTGAGCAGTTCTTC
- | TRBJ2-5 | large | TRBV2 | CASSEFLITGLETQYF | TGTGCCAGCAGTGAATTTCTAATCACAGGGCTGGAGACCCAGTACTTC
- | TRBJ1-1 | large | TRBV25-1 | CASSESPRGAFF | TGTGCCAGCAGTGAATCCCCGAGGGGAGCTTTCTTT
- | TRBJ2-3 | medium-sized | TRBV19 | CASSIRTDTFTDTQYF | TGTGCCAGTAGTATCCGGACAGATACCTTCACAGATACGCAGTATTTT
- | TRBJ2-7 | medium-sized | TRBV12-3/TRBV12-4 | CASRPTDGSSYEQYF | TGTGCCAGCAGACCTACGGACGGGAGCTCCTACGAGCAGTACTTC
- | TRBJ1-2 | medium-sized | TRBV29-1 | CSVEDREVYNYGYTF | TGCAGCGTTGAAGATCGCGAGGTTTACAACTATGGCTACACCTTC
TRBD1 | TRBJ2-7 | large | TRBV25-1 | CASSEARQGATEQYF | TGTGCCAGCAGTGAAGCCCGACAGGGGGCGACCGAGCAGTACTTC
- | TRBJ1-1 | large | TRBV25-1 | CASSPKTGGTEAFF | TGTGCCAGCAGTCCAAAAACTGGGGGCACTGAAGCTTTCTTT
- | TRBJ1-5 | large | TRBV20-1 | CSASSPALPSNQPQHF | TGCAGTGCTAGTAGTCCGGCCTTGCCGAGCAATCAGCCCCAGCATTTT
- | TRBJ2-5 | medium-sized | TRBV7-2 | CASSLAYLAGQEWETQYF | TGTGCCAGCAGCTTAGCCTACCTAGCGGGACAGGAATGGGAGACCCAGTACTTC
TRBD2 | TRBJ2-1 | large | TRBV20-1 | CSARGPSGRTPNEQFF | TGCAGTGCTAGGGGGCCTAGCGGGAGGACCCCCAATGAGCAGTTCTTC